This T cell receptor beta chain was documented in a study of identical twins. Study-level points and caveats: Low generation-probability sequences were in excess among twin-shared out-of-frame alpha sequences. Abundant beta clonotypes from cord blood had fewer insertions, unlike memory repertoires, which showed none.

This clonotype was counted a few times. Its antigen is unidentified. Trimming shortened V by 0 bases and J by 4 bases, and 21 bases separated the two germline ends. The CDR3 contains 18 residues. Germline CDR1 and CDR2: MNHEY and SVGAGI. The authors used template switching to add a universal primer site and gave cDNA unique molecular identifiers. TCRdb analysed the 5' RACE reads with MiXCR anew, one entry per CDR3 protein. The sample yields approximately 600,000 distinct CDR3 sequences, nearly 10% seen once. The same specimen was also included in a second study, on yellow fever vaccine responses in identical twins. From that study: The authors reported partly convergent, partly personalized vaccine responses in identical twins.

The rearrangement joins TRBV6-5 to TRBJ2-5; D is possibly TRBD1 (5 bases). The TCR originated in a woman under 30 in good health. Material for sequencing was PBMCs. For the CDR3, the DNA is TGTGCCAGCAGTTACTCATCCCCATTTGGACACGGCCTAGAGACCCAGTACTTC. Amino acids: CASSYSSPFGHGLETQYF.